The sequence of this TCR beta chain was determined in a study of blood T cell repertoires in COVID-19. A remark on this clone: The identical CDR3 is also encoded by other nucleotide sequences in the sample.

V was shortened by 0 bases and J by 3 bases, with 9 bases between the two germline ends. This CDR3 is built from 14 residues. Looked up from germline, CDR1 is LGHDT and CDR2 is YNNKEL (reference sequence). Patients from Seattle were sampled longitudinally, starting during active infection. The repertoire was sequenced with immunoSEQ multiplex PCR; TCRdb's copy has only in-frame clones and lacks some. The sample shows hundreds of thousands of clones, around nine tenths of them seen only once. This TCR was sampled from a woman aged 50 to 60 with COVID-19, enrolled during active disease. Sequencing was done on a sample of peripheral blood. The genes are TRBV3-1 (or the pseudogene TRBV3-2) and TRBJ2-7, with unresolved D. The CDR3: CASSQDRYSYEQYF. The DNA of the CDR3 is TGTGCCAGCAGCCAAGATCGCTACAGCTACGAGCAGTACTTC.